Listed here are 14 T cell receptor beta chains from one sample, sequenced in a study of blood T cells in healthy people across ages. PCR was performed a second time for about 6 to 12 cycles using a sample-barcoded 5' primer and a J-beta primer mix. TCRdb passed the 5' RACE reads through MiXCR, listing each CDR3 protein once. The sample shows 600,000 to 1,000,000 distinct CDR3 sequences, approximately 25% of them seen only once. These data are also associated with another study on T cells of mothers and their children.

What was sequenced was blood. The receptor set was obtained from a boy aged 10-17 years in good health.

V gene TRBV20-1 combines with J gene TRBJ2-5; 7 bases line up with TRBD2. TRBJ2-1 matches the DNA end more closely, so the J call is doubtful. Germline CDR1 is DFQATT and CDR2 is SNEGSKA (reference sequence). The CDR3 has 17 residues. In DNA, the CDR3 is TGCAGTGCTAGAGATCTCCCCCTAGCGGCAACCTTCAATGAGCAGTTCTTC. Translation gives CSARDLPLAATFNEQFF.

This clonotype showed up just a few times. The rearrangement uses TRBV29-1 and TRBJ1-2, with a possible D match to TRBD1 (6 bases). CDR1 and CDR2 from the germline V gene are SQVTM and ANQGSEA. The CDR3 is 12 amino acids. V shed 6 bases and J shed 2 bases, with 10 bases lying between them. The CDR3 reads CSVKGGNYGYTF. The CDR3 region has the DNA TGCAGCGTGAAGGGGGGCAACTATGGCTACACCTTC.

This clonotype was recorded many times. The V and J genes are TRBV7-2 and TRBJ2-5; possible D gene TRBD2, 6 bases. The J call may be incorrect, as the DNA end agrees better with TRBJ2-7. The CDR3 extends over 14 amino acids. Germline CDR1 and CDR2: SGHTA and FQGNSA. The chain's CDR3 is CASSFGTDSYEQYF. The CDR3, as DNA: TGTGCCAGCAGCTTCGGGACTGACTCCTACGAGCAGTACTTC.

J is TRBJ2-5 and V is TRBV29-1; D might be TRBD1 or TRBD2, each matching 5 bases. Trimming pared 3 bases from V and 5 bases from J, leaving 10 bases between. Per germline, CDR1 SQVTM and CDR2 ANQGSEA. The CDR3 totals 12 residues. The DNA for the CDR3 is TGCAGCGTTGAGGGGGACGCGGAGACCCAGTACTTC. This sequence encodes CSVEGDAETQYF.

This clonotype was counted only a few times. The chain has TRBV27 and TRBJ2-5; D gene ambiguous. Trimming took 3 bases from V and 3 from J, leaving 8 bases between them. CDR3 length equals 13 residues. The germline V gene has CDR1 MNHEY and CDR2 SMNVEV (reference sequence). In DNA form, the CDR3 reads TGTGCCAGCAGTTTTTCCGTGGAAGAGACCCAGTACTTC. Translation: CASSFSVEETQYF.

The chain joins TRBV7-9 to TRBJ2-3, with TRBD2 identical over 10 bases. The trim removed 2 bases at V and 4 bases at J, leaving 12 bases unmatched. The CDR3 has 18 amino acids. CDR1 SEHNR and CDR2 FQNEAQ come from the germline V gene (reference sequence). CDR3 residues: CASSLFPRSGGRADTQYF. CDR3 bases: TGTGCCAGCAGCTTATTCCCTCGTAGCGGGGGGCGCGCAGATACGCAGTATTTT.

This chain uses TRBV29-1 with TRBJ2-5; D possibly corresponds to TRBD2 (7 bases). The V end lost 6 bases, the J end lost 2 bases, and 19 bases lay between the germline ends. CDR3 size: 15 residues. CDR1 is SQVTM and CDR2 is ANQGSEA in the germline V gene. This CDR3 reads CSVLTGRGWQETQYF. CDR3 DNA sequence: TGCAGCGTACTTACAGGGAGGGGGTGGCAAGAGACCCAGTACTTC. The complete variable domain, with remaining parts taken from reference TRBV29-1 and TRBJ2-5, reads SAVISQKPSRDICQRGTSLTIQCQVDSQVTMMFWYRQQPGQSLTLIATANQGSEATYESGFVIDKFPISRPNLTFSTLTVSNMSPEDSSIYLCSVLTGRGWQETQYFGPGTRLLVL.

The chain has TRBV5-1 and TRBJ2-3; 9 bases align to TRBD2. The germline V gene has CDR1 SGHRS and CDR2 YFSETQ. J gave up 4 bases and V 3 bases, and 12 bases lay outside the gene matches. CDR3 length equals 17 residues. The CDR3, as DNA: TGCGCCAGCAGCTCCCCGGGCCTAGCGGGACTCCCAGATACGCAGTATTTT. It is translated as CASSSPGLAGLPDTQYF.

Note on this clonotype: The CDR3 ends on some other residue instead of the conserved phenylalanine or tryptophan, so this is likely a read error. The chain has TRBV12-3 or TRBV12-4 and TRBJ2-1; 13 bases are shared with TRBD2. The J call may be incorrect, as the DNA end agrees better with TRBJ2-7. There are 15 residues in the CDR3. Here the CDR3 reads CASSVLAGGNYEQYL. In nucleotides, the CDR3 is TGTGCCAGCAGTGTACTAGCGGGGGGGAACTACGAGCAGTACCTC.

This clonotype was seen a few times. The V and J genes are TRBV5-1 and TRBJ1-4; D unclear. This CDR3 is built from 15 residues. V dropped 4 bases and J dropped 0 bases, with 10 bases sitting between them. Germline V gene data show CDR1 as SGHRS and CDR2 as YFSETQ. CDR3 nucleotide sequence: TGCGCCAGCAGCCTCGAGTCCGCAACTAATGAAAAACTGTTTTTT. This encodes CASSLESATNEKLFF.

J is TRBJ2-5 and V is TRBV27; 9 nucleotides line up with TRBD2. Losses at the gene ends were 7 bases for V and 4 bases for J; bases not matched to a gene: 4. CDR3 length: 13 residues. Germline loops: CDR1 MNHEY, CDR2 SMNVEV (reference sequence). CDR3 sequence reads: CASTDSGRETQYF. In DNA form, the CDR3 reads TGTGCCAGCACCGATAGCGGGAGAGAGACCCAGTACTTC.

This rearrangement joins TRBV20-1 to TRBJ2-1; D is possibly TRBD1 (6 bases). The J call may be mistaken, given a closer DNA end match to TRBJ2-7. The CDR3 contains 12 residues. Looked up from germline, CDR1 is DFQATT and CDR2 is SNEGSKA (reference sequence). The CDR3 region has the DNA TGCAGTGCTCGATGGGGGCCCTACGAGCAGTACTTC. Translating gives CSARWGPYEQYF.

The chain has TRBV20-1 and TRBJ1-4, with 7 bases matching TRBD1. This CDR3 is 13 amino acids long. Trimming removed 6 bases from V and 4 bases from J; junction bases left unmatched: 5. Germline V gene lookup returns CDR1 DFQATT and CDR2 SNEGSKA (reference sequence). CDR3 sequence reads: CSAVRGNNEKLFF. The CDR3 coding sequence is TGCAGTGCCGTCAGGGGGAATAATGAAAAACTGTTTTTT.

This clonotype was recorded a few times. The V call is TRBV6-1, the J call TRBJ1-2, with D possibly TRBD1 on 6 matching bases. CDR3 length: 15 amino acids. Germline V CDR1 and CDR2: MNHNS, SASEGT. Between the trimmed V and J ends, which lost 0 bases and 4 bases, there was a span of 12 bases. The DNA for the CDR3 is TGTGCCAGCAGTGAAGCGGGGGCGCGCCGCTATGGCTACACCTTC. This translates into CASSEAGARRYGYTF.